This TCR beta chain was retrieved from a study of cytomegalovirus exposure and HLA in healthy donors. The PCR made use of 60 Vbeta and 13 Jbeta primers. Libraries were prepared by immunoSEQ multiplex PCR; TCRdb keeps only in-frame clonotypes and omits some of them. The sample has 60,000 or so clones; around 85% are singletons. Healthy bone marrow donors made up the donors. Germline V gives CDR1 LNHDA, CDR2 SQIVND (reference sequence). The CDR3 covers 14 residues. The V and J ends lost 2 bases and 10 bases respectively, with 14 bases between them. This clone was counted between two and nine times. The TCR was taken from a man in his forties or fifties in good health and CMV-seronegative. Sequenced sample: PBMCs. The rearrangement joins TRBV19 to TRBJ1-4, with D unclear. This CDR3 reads CASSILKYGGKLFF. CDR3 nucleotides: TGTGCCAGTAGTATATTGAAATACGGAGGAAAACTGTTTTTT.